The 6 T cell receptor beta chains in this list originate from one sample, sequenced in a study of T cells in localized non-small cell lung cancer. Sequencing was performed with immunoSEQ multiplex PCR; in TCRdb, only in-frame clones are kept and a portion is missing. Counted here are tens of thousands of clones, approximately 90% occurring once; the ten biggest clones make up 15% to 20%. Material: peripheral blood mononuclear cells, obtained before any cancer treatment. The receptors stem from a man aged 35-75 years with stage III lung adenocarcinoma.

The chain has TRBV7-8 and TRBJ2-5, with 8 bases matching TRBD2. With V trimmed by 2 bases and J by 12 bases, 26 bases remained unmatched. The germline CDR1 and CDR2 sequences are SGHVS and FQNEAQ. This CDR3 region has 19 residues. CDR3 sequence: CASSLSGAAGAPMTRSEYF. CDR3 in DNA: TGTGCCAGCAGCTTATCCGGTGCAGCGGGGGCCCCGATGACGAGGTCTGAGTACTTC.

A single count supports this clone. In DNA form, the CDR3 reads TGCGCCAGCAGCAAAAGGGGTGCCTACAATGAGCAGTTCTTC. This gives the protein CASSKRGAYNEQFF. V and J are TRBV4-3 and TRBJ2-1, with D possibly matching TRBD1 (5 bases). There are 14 residues in the CDR3. Trimming removed 5 bases from V and 2 bases from J, with 10 bases in between. The V gene's germline CDR1 is LGHNA and CDR2 YSLEER.

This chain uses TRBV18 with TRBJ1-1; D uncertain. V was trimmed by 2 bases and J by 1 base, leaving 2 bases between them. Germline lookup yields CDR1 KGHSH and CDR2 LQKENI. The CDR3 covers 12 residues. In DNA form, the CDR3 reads TGTGCCAGCTCACCAGAGAACACTGAAGCTTTCTTT. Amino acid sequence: CASSPENTEAFF.

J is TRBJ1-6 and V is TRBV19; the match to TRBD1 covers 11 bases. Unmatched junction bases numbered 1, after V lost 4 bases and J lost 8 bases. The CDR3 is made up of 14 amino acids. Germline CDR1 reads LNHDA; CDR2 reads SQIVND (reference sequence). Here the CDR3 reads CASSRDRGYSPLHF. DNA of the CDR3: TGTGCCAGTAGTAGGGACAGGGGGTATTCACCCCTCCACTTT.

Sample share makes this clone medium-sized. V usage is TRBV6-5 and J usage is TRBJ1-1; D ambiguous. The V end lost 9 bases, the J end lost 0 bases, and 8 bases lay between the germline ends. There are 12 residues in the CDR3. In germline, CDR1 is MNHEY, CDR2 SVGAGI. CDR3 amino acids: CASSTMNTEAFF. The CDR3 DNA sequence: TGTGCCAGTTCGACCATGAACACTGAAGCTTTCTTT.

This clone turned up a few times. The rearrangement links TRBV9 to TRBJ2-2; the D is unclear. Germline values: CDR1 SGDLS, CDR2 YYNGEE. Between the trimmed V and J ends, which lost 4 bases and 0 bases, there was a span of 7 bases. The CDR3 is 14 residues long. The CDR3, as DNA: TGTGCCAGCAGCCCGAGAACGAACACCGGGGAGCTGTTTTTT. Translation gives CASSPRTNTGELFF.